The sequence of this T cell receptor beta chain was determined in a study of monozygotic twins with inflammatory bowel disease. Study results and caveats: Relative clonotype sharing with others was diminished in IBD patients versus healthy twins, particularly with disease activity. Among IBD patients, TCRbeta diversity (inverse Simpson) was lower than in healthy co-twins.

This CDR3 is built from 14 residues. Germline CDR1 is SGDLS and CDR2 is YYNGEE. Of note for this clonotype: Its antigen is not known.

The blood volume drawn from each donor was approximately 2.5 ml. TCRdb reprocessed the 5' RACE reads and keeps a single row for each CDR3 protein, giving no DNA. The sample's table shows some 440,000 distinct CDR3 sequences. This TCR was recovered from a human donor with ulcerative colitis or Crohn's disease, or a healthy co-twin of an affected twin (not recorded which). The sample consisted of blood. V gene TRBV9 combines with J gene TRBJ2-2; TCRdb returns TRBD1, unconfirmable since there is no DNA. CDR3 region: CASSRGENTGELFF.